Listed below are T cell receptor beta chains from one sample, sequenced in a study of control samples from healthy donors and cancer patients. Some clones are missing from TCRdb's copy, which holds only in-frame ones; the method was immunoSEQ multiplex PCR. Among about 140,000 clones listed, 85% to 95% were seen once. The sequencing input was blood. The receptors come from a man in his forties or fifties in good health. Both conserved end residues are part of each CDR3. D genes are given only for firm matches. Only some rows state a clone size, as once, few, many or a class for expanded clones.

CDR3 protein	CDR3 DNA	clone size	D gene	CDR3 length	V gene	J gene
CASSDGSNEQFF	TGTGCCAGCAGTGACGGGAGCAATGAGCAGTTCTTC	NA	NA	12	TRBV6-4	TRBJ2-1
CASSPWDSTDTQYF	TGTGCCAGCAGCCCCTGGGACAGCACAGATACGCAGTATTTT	NA	NA	14	TRBV9	TRBJ2-3
CSVGASAGADQPQHF	TGCAGCGTTGGGGCCTCGGCAGGGGCTGATCAGCCCCAGCATTTT	NA	NA	15	TRBV29-1	TRBJ1-5
CASSSPIGQEETQYF	TGTGCCAGCAGCTCCCCTATCGGACAGGAAGAGACCCAGTACTTC	NA	TRBD1	15	TRBV7-9	TRBJ2-5
CASSGAARDSPLHF	TGTGCCAGCAGTGGGGCAGCCAGGGATTCACCCCTCCACTTT	NA	NA	14	TRBV2	TRBJ1-6
CASSFLEGAGPLNTGELFF	TGTGCCAGCAGTTTTTTGGAGGGGGCAGGGCCTCTAAACACCGGGGAGCTGTTTTTT	NA	NA	19	TRBV28	TRBJ2-2
CASSLLDNEQFF	TGTGCCAGCAGCTTACTAGATAATGAGCAGTTCTTC	NA	NA	12	TRBV7-3	TRBJ2-1
CASSEALGVTGELFF	TGTGCCAGCAGTGAAGCGTTAGGGGTCACCGGGGAGCTGTTTTTT	NA	NA	15	TRBV6-1	TRBJ2-2
CSVGGGADYEQYF	TGCAGCGTTGGAGGGGGCGCGGACTACGAGCAGTACTTC	NA	TRBD1	13	TRBV29-1	TRBJ2-7
CASSLLGADTEAFF	TGTGCCAGCAGCTTACTGGGGGCGGACACTGAAGCTTTCTTT	NA	NA	14	TRBV7-9	TRBJ1-1
CASSEPALGQGYEQYF	TGCGCCAGCAGTGAGCCTGCTTTGGGACAGGGATACGAGCAGTACTTC	NA	TRBD1	16	TRBV10-2	TRBJ2-7
CASTSTDTQYF	TGTGCCAGCACCTCCACAGATACGCAGTATTTT	NA	NA	11	TRBV6-5	TRBJ2-3
CASSQSSGVGLFF	TGTGCCAGCAGTCAATCGTCGGGAGTCGGACTGTTTTTT	NA	NA	13	TRBV6-5	TRBJ1-4
CASRNPGPGTYEQYF	TGTGCCAGCAGAAATCCGGGACCGGGGACCTACGAGCAGTACTTC	NA	NA	15	TRBV28	TRBJ2-7
CASSDSSNYGYTF	TGTGCCAGCAGTGACAGCTCTAACTATGGCTACACCTTC	NA	NA	13	TRBV12-3/TRBV12-4	TRBJ1-2
CASSYYRGTVRGPQHF	TGTGCCAGCAGTTACTACCGCGGGACAGTTAGAGGGCCCCAGCATTTT	once	TRBD1	16	TRBV6-6	TRBJ1-5
CARVTGKTDTQYF	TGTGCCAGGGTTACGGGGAAAACAGATACGCAGTATTTT	once	NA	13	TRBV21-1	TRBJ2-3
CASSFSPDRARGYTF	TGTGCCAGCAGTTTCTCCCCCGACAGGGCGCGGGGCTACACCTTC	NA	TRBD1	15	TRBV6-2/TRBV6-3	TRBJ1-2
CASSLTTGVYEQYF	TGCGCCAGCAGCTTGACGACCGGGGTCTACGAGCAGTACTTC	NA	NA	14	TRBV5-1	TRBJ2-7
CASSPALTGSTDTQYF	TGTGCCAGCAGCCCGGCCCTGACAGGGAGCACAGATACGCAGTATTTT	NA	TRBD1	16	TRBV5-6	TRBJ2-3
CASSEGGPGGNEQFF	TGCGCCAGCAGTGAGGGGGGCCCAGGGGGGAATGAGCAGTTCTTC	NA	NA	15	TRBV10-1	TRBJ2-1
CASSQKGQGTTGELFF	TGTGCCAGCAGCCAAAAGGGACAGGGGACCACCGGGGAGCTGTTTTTT	NA	TRBD1	16	TRBV3-1/TRBV3-2	TRBJ2-2
CASSVEASGLAWETQYF	TGTGCCAGCAGCGTAGAGGCTAGCGGGCTGGCATGGGAGACCCAGTACTTC	NA	TRBD2	17	TRBV9	TRBJ2-5
CASSTQGQAGTEAFF	TGTGCCAGCAGCACCCAGGGACAGGCGGGCACTGAAGCTTTCTTT	NA	TRBD1	15	TRBV9	TRBJ1-1
CASSVVAGGPDTQYF	TGTGCCAGCAGCGTAGTGGCGGGGGGCCCAGATACGCAGTATTTT	NA	TRBD2	15	TRBV9	TRBJ2-3
CASSSQVSYNEQFF	TGTGCCAGCAGCTCCCAGGTCTCCTACAATGAGCAGTTCTTC	NA	NA	14	TRBV27	TRBJ2-1
CASSQNRADEQYF	TGCGCCAGCAGCCAAAACAGGGCGGACGAGCAGTACTTC	NA	NA	13	TRBV4-3	TRBJ2-7
CASSISTGTEDPDYGYTF	TGTGCCAGCAGCATAAGCACCGGGACAGAGGATCCGGACTATGGCTACACCTTC	once	TRBD1	18	TRBV9	TRBJ1-2
CASRPRDRDTEAFF	TGTGCCAGCAGACCCAGGGACAGAGACACTGAAGCTTTCTTT	NA	TRBD1	14	TRBV28	TRBJ1-1
CASSSDRGEKLFF	TGTGCCAGCAGTAGTGACAGGGGCGAAAAACTGTTTTTT	NA	TRBD1	13	TRBV7-6	TRBJ1-4
CASSLASGISETQYF	TGTGCCAGCAGCTTGGCAAGCGGGATAAGTGAGACCCAGTACTTC	NA	TRBD2	15	TRBV5-4	TRBJ2-5
CASGGRGTKSTDTQYF	TGTGCCAGCGGCGGCAGGGGGACGAAATCCACAGATACGCAGTATTTT	NA	TRBD1	16	TRBV2	TRBJ2-3
CASSLGGATEAFF	TGTGCCAGCAGCTTAGGGGGGGCCACTGAAGCTTTCTTT	NA	NA	13	TRBV5-5	TRBJ1-1
CASSPLAGAYNEQFF	TGTGCCAGCAGCCCCCTAGCGGGAGCGTACAATGAGCAGTTCTTC	NA	TRBD2	15	TRBV6-2/TRBV6-3	TRBJ2-1
CASSPGLALETQYF	TGTGCCAGCAGCCCGGGACTAGCGTTGGAGACCCAGTACTTC	NA	TRBD2	14	TRBV6-2/TRBV6-3	TRBJ2-5
CASSLLVGQGNEKLFF	TGTGCCAGCAGCTTATTGGTGGGACAGGGAAATGAAAAACTGTTTTTT	NA	TRBD1	16	TRBV7-8	TRBJ1-4
CASSLGSGGMDEKLFF	TGCGCCAGCAGCCTGGGGTCAGGGGGCATGGATGAAAAACTGTTTTTT	NA	TRBD1	16	TRBV4-1	TRBJ1-4
CASSLLTSETPDNYGYTF	TGTGCCAGCAGCTTACTTACATCTGAGACACCAGATAACTATGGCTACACCTTC	NA	NA	18	TRBV13	TRBJ1-2
CASSQEVKGRSPLHF	TGCGCCAGCAGCCAAGAGGTGAAGGGGAGATCACCCCTCCACTTT	few	NA	15	TRBV4-3	TRBJ1-6
CASSPYLVNTEAFF	TGTGCCAGTAGTCCATACTTGGTGAACACTGAAGCTTTCTTT	NA	NA	14	TRBV19	TRBJ1-1
CASSPGRGTEAFF	TGTGCCAGCAGCCCCGGTCGGGGCACTGAAGCTTTCTTT	NA	NA	13	TRBV7-9	TRBJ1-1
CASTPPGRGTGELFF	TGTGCCAGCACCCCTCCAGGCCGCGGGACCGGGGAGCTGTTTTTT	NA	NA	15	TRBV9	TRBJ2-2
CASSHPSGDGQPQHF	TGTGCCAGCAGTCACCCCTCAGGGGATGGTCAGCCCCAGCATTTT	NA	NA	15	TRBV6-5	TRBJ1-5